These 16 T cell receptor beta chains originate from one sample sequenced in a study of cytomegalovirus exposure and HLA in healthy donors. The assay was immunoSEQ multiplex PCR, and TCRdb's table has in-frame clones only and misses some. The sample consists of around 150,000 clones, about 89% of them appearing once. The sequenced material came from PBMCs. Receptors originate from a woman aged 18-29 years in good health and CMV-seropositive.

The chain joins TRBV28 to TRBJ1-2; 8 bases agree with TRBD1. Trimming cost V 5 bases and J 5 bases; bases outside gene matches: 13. The CDR3 length is 16 residues. Germline V gene data show CDR1 as MDHEN and CDR2 as SYDVKM. DNA for the CDR3: TGTGCCAGCAGTCCCCTCGACGGACAGGGCGGGTATGGCTACACCTTC. It encodes CASSPLDGQGGYGYTF.

A single count supports this clone. The chain carries TRBV5-8 and TRBJ2-7; weak D call: TRBD1 (6 bases). This CDR3 has 13 amino acids. Trimming took 5 bases from V and 2 from J, leaving 11 bases between them. Germline CDR1 reads SGHTS; CDR2 reads YDEGEE. The CDR3: CASRGAAAYEQYF. The CDR3 DNA sequence: TGTGCCAGCAGGGGGGCAGCCGCCTACGAGCAGTACTTC.

The chain links TRBV28 to TRBJ1-3; D might be TRBD1 (6 bases). The CDR3 spans 16 residues. The germline V and J ends were trimmed by 4 bases and 0 bases, with 13 bases remaining between them. Germline V gene lookup returns CDR1 MDHEN and CDR2 SYDVKM. DNA for the CDR3: TGTGCCAGCAGTTCTCCCCCAGGGGTCTCTGGAAACACCATATATTTT. Its protein is CASSSPPGVSGNTIYF.

The V and J genes are TRBV19 and TRBJ2-2, with 7 bases that match TRBD1. CDR3 length: 13 residues. V was clipped by 3 bases and J by 7 bases; unmatched bases: 2. The germline CDR1 and CDR2 sequences are LNHDA and SQIVND (reference sequence). As DNA, the CDR3 is TGTGCCAGTAGTATCTGGACAGGCGGGGAGCTGTTTTTT. This translates into CASSIWTGGELFF.

This chain links TRBV29-1 with TRBJ2-1; tentatively, D is TRBD2 (6 bases). V shed 8 bases and J shed 2 bases, with 22 bases lying between them. Germline loops: CDR1 SQVTM, CDR2 ANQGSEA. CDR3 size: 16 residues. CDR3 bases: TGCAGCTGTAGGGGCGCTGGGGACTTAGCCTACAATGAGCAGTTCTTC. Amino acid sequence: CSCRGAGDLAYNEQFF.

The rearrangement joins TRBV5-1 to TRBJ2-7, with 9 bases aligning to TRBD2. V lost 1 base and J lost 7; bases outside the gene matches: 3. The germline V gene has CDR1 SGHRS and CDR2 YFSETQ. The CDR3 sequence is 13 residues long. CDR3 region: CASSLSGRSEQYF. The CDR3 bases are TGCGCCAGCAGCTTGAGCGGGAGGTCTGAGCAGTACTTC. Supplemented by reference TRBV5-1 and TRBJ2-7, the full variable domain reads KAGVTQTPRYLIKTRGQQVTLSCSPISGHRSVSWYQQTPGQGLQFLFEYFSETQRNKGNFPGRFSGRQFSNSRSEMNVSTLELGDSALYLCASSLSGRSEQYFGPGTRLTVT.

As to this clone: Other DNA sequences of this sample code for an identical CDR3. The V call is TRBV6-5, the J call TRBJ1-5, with D tentatively TRBD1 (6 bases). This CDR3 is 14 amino acids long. Germline CDR1 and CDR2: MNHEY and SVGAGI. Trimming stripped 2 bases from V and 6 bases from J, with 11 bases between. CDR3 residues: CASSYGGFGQPQHF. For the CDR3, the DNA is TGTGCCAGCAGTTACGGGGGCTTTGGTCAGCCCCAGCATTTT.

In DNA, the CDR3 is TGTGCCAGCAGCCCCCCGACAGGGGCCTCCTACGAGCAGTACTTC. Protein product: CASSPPTGASYEQYF. V and J are TRBV28 and TRBJ2-7; the match to TRBD1 covers 8 bases. Per germline, CDR1 MDHEN and CDR2 SYDVKM. CDR3 length: 15 amino acids. V shed 6 bases and J 0 bases; nucleotides not matched to a gene: 7.

V and J are TRBV28 and TRBJ2-5, with D possibly matching TRBD1 (6 bases). This CDR3 comprises 17 residues. The germline V gene encodes CDR1 MDHEN and CDR2 SYDVKM. The V and J ends lost 5 bases and 1 base respectively, with 20 bases between them. The CDR3 loop is CASSPGTPTKIQETQYF. DNA for the CDR3: TGTGCCAGCAGTCCGGGGACACCAACTAAGATCCAAGAGACCCAGTACTTC.

The rearrangement links TRBV19 to TRBJ2-2; no firm D call. V lost 6 bases and J lost 2, with 16 bases in between. Germline loops: CDR1 LNHDA, CDR2 SQIVND (reference sequence). This CDR3 is built from 16 residues. CDR3 sequence (DNA): TGTGCCAGTAGGTGGCTGGCGGCAGCTAACACCGGGGAGCTGTTTTTT. It translates to CASRWLAAANTGELFF.

The chain employs TRBV15 and TRBJ2-6; D unresolved. The germline CDR1 and CDR2 sequences are LNHNV and YYDKDF (reference sequence). This CDR3 has 13 amino acids. The V and J ends lost 5 bases and 8 bases respectively, with 10 bases between them. Here the CDR3 DNA reads TGTGCCACCAGCCCTGGAGTGACCAACGTCCTGACTTTC. As protein: CATSPGVTNVLTF.

The V and J genes are TRBV6-5 and TRBJ1-6, with TRBD1 matching over 9 bases. The CDR3 runs to 15 residues. The junction had 9 bases not matched to a gene; V was cut back by 6 bases and J by 9 bases. Germline CDR1 MNHEY, CDR2 SVGAGI. CDR3 amino acids: CASREWDRAGSPLHF. For the CDR3, the DNA is TGTGCCAGCAGGGAATGGGACAGGGCCGGTTCACCCCTCCACTTT.

This chain uses TRBV4-1 with TRBJ1-4, with a tentative D call TRBD1 (6 bases). The ends were cut back, 1 base at V and 0 bases at J, with 9 bases in the middle. Germline loops: CDR1 MGHRA, CDR2 YSYEKL. The CDR3 covers 16 residues. The CDR3 nucleotides are TGCGCCAGCAGCCAAGCACAGGGAGCAACTAATGAAAAACTGTTTTTT. Translation gives CASSQAQGATNEKLFF.

The rearrangement joins TRBV5-6 to TRBJ2-1, with D unresolved. Germline values: CDR1 SGHDT, CDR2 YYEEEE. The CDR3 is 13 amino acids. The V end lost 1 base, the J end lost 3 bases, and 5 bases lay between the germline ends. CDR3 protein: CASSLPYYNEQFF. The CDR3 DNA reads as TGTGCCAGCAGCTTGCCCTACTACAATGAGCAGTTCTTC.

This chain connects TRBV10-3 to TRBJ2-7, with TRBD1 matching 10 bases. This CDR3 is built from 15 residues. With 6 bases clipped from V and 5 bases from J, the junction kept 10 bases outside the gene matches. Germline CDR1 and CDR2: ENHRY and SYGVKD. CDR3 in DNA: TGTGCCATCAGAACCGGGACAGGGGCAATGGACGAGCAGTACTTC. It translates to CAIRTGTGAMDEQYF.

This chain joins TRBV30 and TRBJ1-2, with D unclear. The CDR3 has 16 residues. Trimming removed 0 bases from V and 3 bases from J, with 17 bases in between. The germline V gene has CDR1 GTSNPN and CDR2 SVGIG (reference sequence). DNA for the CDR3: TGTGCCTGGAGTGTACTGGGGAGCCACCCCCACTATGGCTACACCTTC. The encoded protein is CAWSVLGSHPHYGYTF.